Following are 12 T cell receptor beta chains from one sample sequenced in a study of blood T cell repertoires in COVID-19 (dated by TCRdb to between 2020 and 2021). Receptor libraries were prepared by the immunoSEQ multiplex PCR assay. The clones in this table, taken by TCRdb from immuneACCESS, are in-frame only. Not every clone is retained; where verified, under half of the shortfall comes from an unresolved V gene, and the cause of the rest is unknown. The sample contains fewer than 150,000 clones, about 87% of them found a single time. More than 3.5% of the sample goes to the ten largest clones. The sample comprised peripheral blood. The receptor set was obtained from a woman in her 40s with acute or convalescent COVID-19.

This chain uses TRBV4-3 with TRBJ1-1, with no clear D. Trimming took off 1 base at V and 1 base at J, with 7 bases between the two ends. CDR3 length equals 14 residues. Per the germline V gene, CDR1 is LGHNA and CDR2 is YSLEER. In DNA, the CDR3 is TGCGCCAGCAGCCAAGGACTCACGAACACTGAAGCTTTCTTT. It yields the protein CASSQGLTNTEAFF.

The chain employs TRBV14 and TRBJ2-7, with a weak D call TRBD2 (5 bases). V was trimmed by 0 bases and J by 11 bases, leaving 11 bases between them. The CDR3 runs 12 residues. The germline gives CDR1 SGHDN, CDR2 FVKESK. The CDR3 nucleotides are TGTGCCAGCAGCCAAGATAGTACAGCGGAGTACTTC. Amino acid sequence: CASSQDSTAEYF.

This chain joins TRBV19 and TRBJ2-2; D is unresolved. From germline, CDR1 is LNHDA and CDR2 SQIVND (reference sequence). V was shortened by 1 base and J by 4 bases, with 7 bases between the two germline ends. CDR3 length: 14 residues. The CDR3 loop reads CASSIGQITGELFF. The CDR3 nucleotides read TGTGCCAGTAGTATAGGTCAGATCACCGGGGAGCTGTTTTTT.

The gene calls are TRBV4-1 and TRBJ1-2; the D is unclear. This CDR3 is 14 amino acids long. Trimming stripped 3 bases from V and 0 bases from J, with 8 bases between. Germline CDR1 MGHRA, CDR2 YSYEKL. The DNA for the CDR3 is TGCGCCAGCAGCCAGGCAGGATCTAACTATGGCTACACCTTC. Amino acids: CASSQAGSNYGYTF.

The chain employs TRBV7-2 and TRBJ1-6, with 7 positions matching TRBD1. Germline lookup yields CDR1 SGHTA and CDR2 FQGNSA. The length of the CDR3 is 15 residues. The V and J ends lost 4 bases and 6 bases, in that order; junction bases with no gene match: 6. The CDR3 loop is CASSSQTGINSPLHF. Here the CDR3 DNA reads TGTGCCAGCAGCTCCCAGACAGGGATTAATTCACCCCTCCACTTT.

The genes are TRBV5-6 and TRBJ1-2, with D perhaps matching TRBD1 (6 bases). This CDR3 comprises 14 residues. The V and J ends lost 3 bases and 0 bases respectively, with 9 bases between them. Germline lookup yields CDR1 SGHDT and CDR2 YYEEEE. The CDR3 sequence is CASSSRQANYGYTF. The CDR3 region has the DNA TGTGCCAGCAGCTCTCGACAGGCTAACTATGGCTACACCTTC. Supplemented by reference TRBV5-6 and TRBJ1-2, the full variable domain reads DAGVTQSPTHLIKTRGQQVTLRCSPKSGHDTVSWYQQALGQGPQFIFQYYEEEERQRGNFPDRFSGHQFPNYSSELNVNALLLGDSALYLCASSSRQANYGYTFGSGTRLTVV.

This chain's CDR3 is CASSPGEKLFF. CDR3 bases: TGTGCCAGCAGTCCCGGGGAAAAACTGTTTTTT. The V gene is TRBV3-1 (or the pseudogene TRBV3-2), the J gene TRBJ1-4, with unresolved D. There are 11 residues in the CDR3. Germline values: CDR1 LGHDT, CDR2 YNNKEL (reference sequence). Trimming stripped 6 bases from V and 8 bases from J, with 7 bases between.

A few counts support this clone. The chain combines TRBV29-1 with TRBJ1-1; D unclear. The V gene's germline CDR1 is SQVTM and CDR2 ANQGSEA. There are 12 residues in the CDR3. The germline V and J ends were trimmed by 6 bases and 1 base, with 9 bases remaining between them. CDR3 in amino acids: CSVVAGNTEAFF. As DNA, the CDR3 is TGCAGCGTGGTAGCGGGGAACACTGAAGCTTTCTTT.

This chain links TRBV2 with TRBJ2-5; 9 bases are shared with TRBD1. This CDR3 has 14 amino acids. Trimming at V came to 6 bases and at J to 2 bases, leaving 4 bases not matched to a gene. The germline CDR1 and CDR2 sequences are SNHLY and FYNNEI. In DNA form, the CDR3 reads TGTGCCAGCAGGCCCGGGACAGGGCAAGAGACCCAGTACTTC. Protein product: CASRPGTGQETQYF.

The V call is TRBV5-1, the J call TRBJ2-2, with TRBD2 as a possible D gene (6 bases). CDR3 size: 15 residues. Between the trimmed V and J ends, which lost 0 bases and 6 bases, there was a span of 12 bases. From germline, CDR1 is SGHRS and CDR2 YFSETQ. DNA of the CDR3: TGCGCCAGCAGCTTGGAGTCCTCGGGGGCCGGGGAGCTGTTTTTT. Its protein product is CASSLESSGAGELFF.

This chain joins TRBV7-3 and TRBJ2-6; D is perhaps TRBD2 (5 bases). The CDR3 contains 13 residues. The V end was cut by 9 bases, the J end by 4 bases, with 10 bases between. CDR1 and CDR2 from the germline V gene are SGHTA and FQGTGA. In nucleotides, the CDR3 is TGTGCCAGTCGGGGTCTCGGGGCCAACGTCCTGACTTTC. This sequence encodes CASRGLGANVLTF.

This chain links TRBV6-2 or TRBV6-3 with TRBJ1-1, with D unresolved. V gave up 0 bases and J gave up 3 bases, with 8 bases separating them. CDR1 is MNHEY, CDR2 SVGEGT, per germline. The CDR3 has 14 residues. The CDR3 DNA reads as TGTGCCAGCAGTTACTCGTACGGGGACACTGAAGCTTTCTTT. This translates into CASSYSYGDTEAFF.